The 6 T cell receptor beta chains listed next were all sequenced from one sample in a study of shared clonotypes between healthy human individuals. Libraries were prepared by immunoSEQ multiplex PCR; TCRdb keeps only in-frame clonotypes and omits some of them. The sample holds 490,000 or so clones; 75% to 85% are singletons and the top ten take over 10%. The sequenced material came from PBMCs. These TCRs come from a woman aged 40 to 50 in good health. Some clones in this sample may be carry-over from other donors' samples.

The chain couples TRBV27 to TRBJ2-1; D might be TRBD2 (5 bases). Germline loops: CDR1 MNHEY, CDR2 SMNVEV (reference sequence). V was pared by 6 bases and J by 0 bases, with 9 bases between. The CDR3 is 14 residues long. The CDR3 region is CASRSGSSYNEQFF. Here the CDR3 DNA reads TGTGCCAGCAGGAGCGGTAGCTCCTACAATGAGCAGTTCTTC.

The chain recombines TRBV18 with TRBJ2-3, with 9 bases fitting TRBD2. The CDR3 runs to 16 residues. V dropped 4 bases and J dropped 2; count of bases not matched to a gene: 7. In germline, CDR1 is KGHSH, CDR2 LQKENI. In DNA, the CDR3 is TGTGCCAGCTCACGGCAGACTAGCGGTAACACAGATACGCAGTATTTT. It translates to CASSRQTSGNTDTQYF.

This clone was found once. The junction departs from germline at one end; a sequencing error may be responsible. The chain joins TRBV7-3 to TRBJ2-5; 7 nucleotides agree with TRBD2. Germline assignment: CDR1 SGHTA and CDR2 FQGTGA. The CDR3 runs 15 residues. Here the CDR3 reads CASSLTGGREENQYF. Here the CDR3 DNA reads TGTGCCAGCAGCTTAACGGGTGGGAGGGAAGAGAACCAGTACTTC.

The chain couples TRBV27 to TRBJ2-4; TRBD2 might be the D (6 bases). Germline lookup yields CDR1 MNHEY and CDR2 SMNVEV (reference sequence). The V and J ends lost 2 bases and 1 base respectively, with 12 bases between them. There are 16 residues in the CDR3. The CDR3 region is CASSLTSRGAKNIQYF. The CDR3 DNA is TGTGCCAGCAGTTTAACTAGCCGGGGGGCCAAAAACATTCAGTACTTC.

J is TRBJ2-3 and V is TRBV5-1, with TRBD1 matching over 12 bases. This CDR3 region has 16 residues. V shed 0 bases and J 4 bases; nucleotides not matched to a gene: 3. CDR1 and CDR2 (germline): SGHRS, YFSETQ. CDR3 DNA sequence: TGCGCCAGCAGCTTGGAGGGACAGGGGGCCGCAGATACGCAGTATTTT. Its translation: CASSLEGQGAADTQYF.

The chain is built from TRBV6-5 and TRBJ2-1; 9 bases are a match to TRBD2. Germline V CDR1 and CDR2: MNHEY, SVGAGI. V was clipped by 0 bases and J by 6 bases; unmatched bases: 6. The CDR3 totals 16 residues. CDR3 nucleotides: TGTGCCAGCAGTTACTCGCGGCTAGCGGGATCCAATGAGCAGTTCTTC. It is translated as CASSYSRLAGSNEQFF.